Listed here are 10 T cell receptor beta chains from one sample, sequenced in a study of cytomegalovirus exposure and HLA in healthy donors. A multiplex PCR was run with 60 Vbeta primers and 13 Jbeta primers. Using immunoSEQ multiplex PCR, the repertoire was profiled, and TCRdb retains in-frame clones only, with some absent. Recorded here are about 55,000 clones; the top ten clones represent approximately 8.9%. The sample was PBMCs. These receptors originate from a man aged 50 to 60 in good health and CMV-seropositive.

V usage is TRBV7-2 and J usage is TRBJ1-1; 9 bases are shared with TRBD1. Trimming removed 5 bases from V and 1 base from J; junction bases left unmatched: 8. Germline lookup yields CDR1 SGHTA and CDR2 FQGNSA. The CDR3 spans 16 residues. In DNA form, the CDR3 reads TGTGCCAGCAGCCGTAGACAGGGGGGAAAGAACACTGAAGCTTTCTTT. Translated: CASSRRQGGKNTEAFF.

The DNA for the CDR3 is TGTGCCAGCAGCGTACGACTAGCGGGGGGGGAGACCCAGTACTTC. It is translated as CASSVRLAGGETQYF. The rearrangement uses TRBV7-9 and TRBJ2-5; the match to TRBD2 covers 14 bases. This CDR3 is built from 15 residues. Germline V gene lookup returns CDR1 SEHNR and CDR2 FQNEAQ (reference sequence). V was clipped by 5 bases and J by 5 bases; unmatched bases: 4.

The chain combines TRBV30 with TRBJ1-2, with 9 bases lining up with TRBD1. The germline CDR1 and CDR2 sequences are GTSNPN and SVGIG (reference sequence). V lost 3 bases to trimming and J lost 2 bases; unmatched junction nucleotides: 4. This CDR3 is built from 14 residues. The CDR3 loop reads CAWSRTGVNYGYTF. The CDR3 coding sequence is TGTGCCTGGAGCCGGACAGGGGTGAACTATGGCTACACCTTC.

The chain combines TRBV4-2 with TRBJ2-3, with TRBD2 identical over 8 bases. J gave up 2 bases and V 0 bases, and 10 bases lay outside the gene matches. This CDR3 has 18 residues. Germline V gene data show CDR1 as LGHNA and CDR2 as YNFKEQ. The CDR3 region has the DNA TGTGCCAGCAGCCAAGATAGCAGCGGGAGTTGGGTCACAGATACGCAGTATTTT. Translation gives CASSQDSSGSWVTDTQYF.

CDR3 DNA sequence: TGTGCCAGCAGCCCCCTTCAGGTTAACACTGAAGCTTTCTTT. Its protein is CASSPLQVNTEAFF. The chain combines TRBV7-9 with TRBJ1-1, with D hard to call. The CDR3 is 14 amino acids. Deletions cut 5 bases from V and 2 bases from J, with 12 bases between. Germline CDR1 SEHNR, CDR2 FQNEAQ (reference sequence). The complete variable domain, with remaining parts taken from reference TRBV7-9 and TRBJ1-1, reads DTGVSQNPRHKITKRGQNVTFRCDPISEHNRLYWYRQTLGQGPEFLTYFQNEAQLEKSRLLSDRFSAERPKGSFSTLEIQRTEQGDSAMYLCASSPLQVNTEAFFGQGTRLTVV.

The chain uses TRBV15 and TRBJ1-1; the D is unclear. CDR3 size: 16 residues. Germline CDR1 is LNHNV and CDR2 is YYDKDF (reference sequence). V lost 0 bases and J 7 bases, leaving 18 bases between the germline ends. CDR3 region: CATSRELLMSSGEAFF. CDR3 DNA sequence: TGTGCCACCAGCAGAGAGCTGCTTATGAGCTCGGGTGAAGCTTTCTTT.

For the CDR3, the DNA is TGTGCCAGCAGCTCCCGAGGGGGACTAGCGACAGATACGCAGTATTTT. It yields the protein CASSSRGGLATDTQYF. This chain links TRBV7-2 with TRBJ2-3; TRBD2 matches 10 bases. V gave up 4 bases and J gave up 3 bases; unmatched junction bases: 7. The CDR3 has 16 amino acids. The germline V gene encodes CDR1 SGHTA and CDR2 FQGNSA.

The chain joins TRBV28 to TRBJ2-7; 9 bases map to TRBD2. Losses at the gene ends were 1 base for V and 0 bases for J; bases not matched to a gene: 4. The CDR3 loop spans 16 amino acids. Germline V gene sequence: CDR1 MDHEN, CDR2 SYDVKM. As DNA, the CDR3 is TGTGCCAGCAGTTTATCCGGCGGGAGGGCCTCCTACGAGCAGTACTTC. Translation gives CASSLSGGRASYEQYF.

This chain uses TRBV5-4 with TRBJ2-1; TRBD2 matches at 9 bases. The germline gives CDR1 SGHNT, CDR2 YYREEE (reference sequence). The CDR3 totals 15 residues. V dropped 4 bases and J dropped 0; count of bases not matched to a gene: 2. CDR3 nucleotides: TGTGCCAGCAGCATTAGCGGGAGCTCCTACAATGAGCAGTTCTTC. It codes for CASSISGSSYNEQFF. The full variable domain, completed using reference TRBV5-4 and TRBJ2-1, is ETGVTQSPTHLIKTRGQQVTLRCSSQSGHNTVSWYQQALGQGPQFIFQYYREEENGRGNFPPRFSGLQFPNYSSELNVNALELDDSALYLCASSISGSSYNEQFFGPGTRLTVL.

V is TRBV7-5 and J is TRBJ2-7; the D segment call TRBD1 is taken from the table without a DNA check. TRBV7-5 is a pseudogene locus. The length of the CDR3 is 13 residues. The DNA of the CDR3 is TGTGCCAGAAGCGTTCAGACAGGGGCAGGGATGAGGTTC. Protein: CARSVQTGAGMRF.